This paragraph reports one T cell receptor beta chain. No antigen is known for it. Base qualities are not provided; no much larger clone lies one nucleotide away. Sorted T cell subsets were CFSE-labeled and co-cultured for 4 to 5 days with allogeneic regulatory or mature dendritic cells at a 1:10 DC:T ratio. FACS was used to sort CD4+ or CD8+ cells into naive T cells (CD45RA+) and memory T cells (CD45RO+). T cells for TCR sequencing came from two healthy control subjects. The Qiagen DNeasy Blood & Tissue Kit was used to extract genomic DNA. The TCRbeta CDR3 regions were amplified in a multiplexed two-step PCR with Vbeta-specific forward primers and Jbeta-specific reverse primers. Through the immunoSEQ service, the TCRbeta libraries were run on an Illumina instrument for sequencing. The authors' analysis ran thus. IMGT annotation was used to assign V, D and J genes, and synthetic CDR3 analogues were used to correct the counts for multiplex PCR bias. In the immunoSEQ Analyzer, repertoire clonality was calculated as one minus the normalized Shannon entropy. Whether a clone counted as expanded was decided by Fisher's exact test with Benjamini-Hochberg false discovery rate control and a two-tailed cutoff of P<0.01. The immuneACCESS repertoire file appears here via TCRdb, limited to in-frame rearrangements. These files lack a portion of the clones; in checked studies, under half of the deficit traces to unresolved V genes, and the cause of the others is not known. V and J calls plus clone size are reproduced from that table; the DNA served to infer D and trimming. The sample table holds around 13,000 clones, of which roughly 79% were seen once. The top ten clonotypes cover 1.1% of the sample.

The data originate from a study of regulatory dendritic cells for organ transplantation (dated by TCRdb to about 2017). A note on the overall study: Monocytes were cultured with vitamin D3 on days 0 and 4 and with IL-10 on day 4 to generate regulatory dendritic cells. To evaluate the response of the DCs to a potent maturation-inducing agent, LPS was added to DC cultures on day 6. The TCRbeta repertoires of sorted naive and memory CD4+ and CD8+ T cells were sequenced before and after allostimulation with regulatory or mature dendritic cells. General study outcomes and caveats: The authors pointed out considerable heterogeneity between individuals in the alloreactive memory CD8+ T cell pool, and only a couple of subjects were sequenced. The repertoires of naive CD4+ and CD8+ T cells were highly diverse, while memory cell repertoires were less diverse, with memory CD8+ cells being the most oligoclonal. In both subjects, allostimulation led to expansion of memory CD8+ clones, although regulatory dendritic cells appeared to cause more limited expansion than mature dendritic cells did. Of the resting subsets, the one holding the most alloreactive TCR clonotypes was memory CD8+ T cells.

Cut back by 4 bases and 4 bases, the V and J ends lie 3 bases apart. The CDR3 sequence holds 11 residues, the cysteine and phenylalanine included. Here the CDR3 DNA is all that survives: 33 bases in frame from base 1. As encoded in the germline V gene, CDR1 is KGHSH while CDR2 is LQKENI. The sample comprised naive CD8+ T cells from blood cultured with regulatory dendritic cells. This specimen's cell subset or site label, per the study, means: CD45RA+ naive T cells. The receptor chain draws on TRBV18 and TRBJ2-3, with no confidently assigned D gene. The source of this sequence is a human donor in good health. The nucleotide sequence reads TGTGCCAGCTCACTCTCAGATACGCAGTATTTT. The encoded protein is CASSLSDTQYF. The CDR3 plus the reference TRBV18 and TRBJ2-3 genes for the other parts give the full variable domain: NAGVMQNPRHLVRRRGQEARLRCSPMKGHSHVYWYRQLPEEGLKFMVYLQKENIIDESGMPKERFSAEFPKEGPSILRIQQVVRGDSAAYFCASSLSDTQYFGPGTRLTVL.